This TCR beta chain was obtained from a study of prognosis after radiotherapy for stage I lung cancer. Study at large: In this cohort, every patient with non-small cell lung cancer was regarded as medically inoperable.

Genomic DNA served as the source from which two-round multiplex PCR generated TCR beta CDR3 amplicons. Each TRBV and TRBJ gene had its own primer in the first PCR round. Second-round PCR used universal primers. TCRdb re-called the multiplex PCR reads through MiXCR, storing one row per CDR3 protein. The table includes about 18,000 distinct CDR3 sequences, roughly 28% detected once. Comment on this clonotype: Its antigen is not known.

Study outcomes and limitations: With medians of roughly 10,000 versus 7,000, unique TCR clone counts fell after stereotactic body radiation therapy.

Deletions cut 2 bases from V and 2 bases from J, with 14 bases between. The CDR3 totals 16 residues. Germline V CDR1 and CDR2: SGHNT, YYREEE (reference sequence). Sequenced here: PBMCs, sampled before or after stereotactic body radiation therapy (not recorded which). The chain employs TRBV5-4 and TRBJ1-3; D ambiguous. The clonotype comes from a donor over 45 with non-small cell lung cancer. CDR3 loop: CASSFWVTEPGNTIYF. The DNA of the CDR3 is TGTGCCAGCAGCTTTTGGGTGACCGAGCCTGGAAACACCATATATTTT.